This T cell receptor (beta chain) was observed in a study of blood T cells in healthy people across ages. Study-wide points: The long-lived group displayed more naive CD4+ cells, plus higher diversity, than the aged donors did.

A sample-barcoded 5' primer and a J-beta primer mix were used in a second PCR of about 7 to 12 cycles. Unique molecular identifiers of 12 random nucleotides labeled each cDNA. Via MiXCR, TCRdb re-called the 5' RACE reads, giving one row per CDR3 protein. The sample lists fewer than 2 million distinct CDR3 sequences, around 40% occurring once. In regard to this clonotype: Its cognate antigen is unknown.

V was trimmed by 3 bases and J by 5 bases, leaving 11 bases between them. Germline V gene lookup returns CDR1 DFQATT and CDR2 SNEGSKA (reference sequence). The CDR3 is made up of 13 amino acids. Sequenced material: blood. The sequence came from a human donor in good health. The chain carries TRBV20-1 and TRBJ1-5; D is unresolved. The CDR3 is CSASGGRYQPQHF. CDR3 DNA sequence: TGCAGTGCTAGCGGCGGTAGATATCAGCCCCAGCATTTT.